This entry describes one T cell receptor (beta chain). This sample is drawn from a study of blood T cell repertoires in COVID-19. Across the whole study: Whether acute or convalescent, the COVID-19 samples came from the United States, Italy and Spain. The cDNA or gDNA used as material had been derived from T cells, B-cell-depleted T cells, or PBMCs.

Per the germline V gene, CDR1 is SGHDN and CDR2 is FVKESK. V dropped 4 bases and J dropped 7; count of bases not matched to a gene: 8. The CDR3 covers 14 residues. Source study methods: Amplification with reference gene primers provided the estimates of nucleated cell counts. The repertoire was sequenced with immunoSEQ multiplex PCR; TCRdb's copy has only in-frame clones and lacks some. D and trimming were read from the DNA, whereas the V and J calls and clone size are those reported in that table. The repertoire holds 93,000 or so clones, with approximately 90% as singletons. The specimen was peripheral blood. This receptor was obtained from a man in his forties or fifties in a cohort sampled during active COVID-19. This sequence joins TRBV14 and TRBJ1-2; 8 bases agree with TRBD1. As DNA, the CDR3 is TGTGCCAGCAGCCCCCAGGGGGCCTCGGCTGGCTACACCTTC. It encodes CASSPQGASAGYTF. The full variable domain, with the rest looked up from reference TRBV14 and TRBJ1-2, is EAGVTQFPSHSVIEKGQTVTLRCDPISGHDNLYWYRRVMGKEIKFLLHFVKESKQDESGMPNNRFLAERTGGTYSTLKVQPAELEDSGVYFCASSPQGASAGYTFGSGTRLTVV.